The source of this T cell receptor beta chain is a study of cytomegalovirus exposure and HLA in healthy donors. V dropped 1 base and J dropped 8; count of bases not matched to a gene: 6. The CDR3 runs to 15 residues. Germline V gene data show CDR1 as MNHNS and CDR2 as SASEGT. The PCR was carried out with 60 Vbeta primers and 13 Jbeta primers. The assay was immunoSEQ multiplex PCR, and TCRdb's table has in-frame clones only and misses some. The sample has about 150,000 clones; about 80% are singletons. This chain links TRBV6-1 with TRBJ2-1, with 9 bases lining up with TRBD2. The receptor comes from a woman aged 40 to 55 in good health and CMV-seronegative. Sample: PBMCs. CDR3 nucleotides: TGTGCCAGCAGTGAAGGGGGTAGCGGGGGTGATGAGCAGTTCTTC. It translates to CASSEGGSGGDEQFF.